The clone carrying this T cell receptor beta chain was detected a few times. Its cognate antigen is unknown. The entry originates in a study of vaccination and CD4 T cells after COVID-19. The germline V gene encodes CDR1 LNHNV and CDR2 YYDKDF (reference sequence). With 3 bases removed from V and 4 bases from J, the gap between germline ends came to 16 bases. The CDR3 extends over 16 amino acids. Sequence data for DNA of cultured CD4+ T cells were generated by the Oncomine TCR Beta short-read assay. Genomic DNA extraction was carried out from cultured CD4+ T cells. TCRdb re-derived calls from the PCR reads in MiXCR, one entry per CDR3 protein. The sample lists over 15,000 distinct CDR3 sequences, 31% occurring once. Findings of the study overall: Of the reactive clones in convalescent patients, a median around 83% showed up only post-vaccination.

Treatment here: approximately 10-day PBMC culture with coronavirus spike peptide pools or control peptides (ViraFEST assay). The sequence came from a human donor with COVID-19. The sequenced sample was cultured CD4+ T cells from blood. The chain links TRBV15 to TRBJ1-3; the D is unclear. This CDR3 is CATSRAMDLAGNTIYF. CDR3 DNA: TGTGCCACCAGCAGGGCGATGGATTTGGCCGGAAACACCATATATTTT.